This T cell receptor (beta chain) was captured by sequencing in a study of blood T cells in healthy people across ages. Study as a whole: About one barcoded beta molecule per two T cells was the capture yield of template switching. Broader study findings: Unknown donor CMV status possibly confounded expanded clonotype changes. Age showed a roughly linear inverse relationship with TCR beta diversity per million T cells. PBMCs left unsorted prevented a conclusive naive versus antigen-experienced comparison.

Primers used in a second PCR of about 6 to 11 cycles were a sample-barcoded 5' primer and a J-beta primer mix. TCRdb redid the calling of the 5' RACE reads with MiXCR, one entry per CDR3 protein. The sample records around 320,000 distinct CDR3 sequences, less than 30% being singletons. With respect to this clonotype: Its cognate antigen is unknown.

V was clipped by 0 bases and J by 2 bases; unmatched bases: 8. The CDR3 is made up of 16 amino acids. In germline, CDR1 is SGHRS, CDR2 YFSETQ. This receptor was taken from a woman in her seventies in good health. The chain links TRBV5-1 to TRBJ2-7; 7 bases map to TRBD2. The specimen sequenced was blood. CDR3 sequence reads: CASSLAPGGAAYEQYF. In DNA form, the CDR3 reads TGCGCCAGCAGCTTGGCACCGGGGGGTGCGGCCTACGAGCAGTACTTC. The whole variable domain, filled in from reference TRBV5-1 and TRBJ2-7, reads KAGVTQTPRYLIKTRGQQVTLSCSPISGHRSVSWYQQTPGQGLQFLFEYFSETQRNKGNFPGRFSGRQFSNSRSEMNVSTLELGDSALYLCASSLAPGGAAYEQYFGPGTRLTVT.